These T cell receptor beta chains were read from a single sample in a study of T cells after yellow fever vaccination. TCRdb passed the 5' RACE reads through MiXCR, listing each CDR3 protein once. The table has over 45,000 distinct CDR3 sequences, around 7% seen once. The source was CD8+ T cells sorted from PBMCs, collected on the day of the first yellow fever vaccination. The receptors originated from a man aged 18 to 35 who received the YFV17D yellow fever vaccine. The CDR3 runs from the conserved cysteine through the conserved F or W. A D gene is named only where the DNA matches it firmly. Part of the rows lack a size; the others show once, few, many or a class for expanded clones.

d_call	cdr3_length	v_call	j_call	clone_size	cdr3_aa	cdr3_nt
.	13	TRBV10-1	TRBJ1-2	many	CASSERQNYGYTF	TGCGCCAGCAGTGAGCGACAGAACTATGGCTACACCTTC
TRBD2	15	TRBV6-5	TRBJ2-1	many	CASSYSGGAYNEQFF	TGTGCCAGCAGCTATAGCGGGGGGGCTTACAATGAGCAGTTCTTC
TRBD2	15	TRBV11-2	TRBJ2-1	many	CASSFSGGAYNEQFF	TGTGCCAGCAGCTTCAGCGGGGGGGCCTACAATGAGCAGTTCTTC
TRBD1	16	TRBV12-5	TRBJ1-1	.	CASGPWTGLEGTEAFF	TGTGCTAGTGGCCCTTGGACAGGGTTGGAAGGCACTGAAGCTTTCTTT
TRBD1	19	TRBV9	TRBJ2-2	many	CASSVLARTGGLNTGELFF	TGTGCCAGCAGCGTATTGGCCCGGACAGGGGGCCTTAACACCGGGGAGCTGTTTTTT
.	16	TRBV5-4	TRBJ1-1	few	CASSSPFAGANTEAFF	TGTGCCAGCAGCTCCCCCTTCGCAGGGGCGAACACTGAAGCTTTCTTT
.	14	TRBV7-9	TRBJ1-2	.	CASSPALRPYGYTF	TGTGCCAGCAGCCCAGCTCTCCGGCCCTATGGCTACACCTTC
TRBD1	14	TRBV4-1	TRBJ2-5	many	CASSPGTGKETQYF	TGCGCCAGCAGTCCCGGGACAGGGAAAGAGACCCAGTACTTC
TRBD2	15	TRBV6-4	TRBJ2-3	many	CASSGSGGAPDTQYF	TGTGCCAGCAGTGGTAGCGGGGGGGCCCCAGATACGCAGTATTTT
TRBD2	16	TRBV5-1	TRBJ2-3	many	CASSLVPRGGTDTQYF	TGCGCCAGCAGCTTGGTCCCGCGGGGGGGCACAGATACGCAGTATTTT
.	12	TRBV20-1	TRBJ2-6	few	CSARVGANVLTF	TGCAGTGCTAGAGTGGGGGCCAACGTCCTGACTTTC
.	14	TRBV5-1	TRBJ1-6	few	CASSLSTARAPLHF	TGCGCCAGCAGCTTGTCAACCGCACGGGCACCCCTCCACTTT
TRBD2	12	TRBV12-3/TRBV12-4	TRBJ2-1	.	CASGGAYNEQFF	TGTGCCAGCGGGGGGGCCTACAATGAGCAGTTCTTC
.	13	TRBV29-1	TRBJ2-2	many	CSVVRLNTGELFF	TGCAGCGTTGTTCGGTTGAACACCGGGGAGCTGTTTTTT
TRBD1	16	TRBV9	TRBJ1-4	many	CASSVADREEDEKLFF	TGTGCCAGCAGCGTAGCCGACAGGGAGGAGGATGAAAAACTGTTTTTT
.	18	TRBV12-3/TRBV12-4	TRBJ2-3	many	CASSSLTPSANPTDTQYF	TGTGCCAGCAGTTCCCTAACCCCCAGCGCTAACCCTACAGATACGCAGTATTTT
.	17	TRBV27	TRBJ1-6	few	CASTPLGGFSYNSPLHF	TGTGCCAGCACACCACTCGGGGGTTTCTCCTATAATTCACCCCTCCACTTT
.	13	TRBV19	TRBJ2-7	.	CASSPGRTYEQYF	TGTGCCAGTAGTCCGGGACGGACCTACGAGCAGTACTTC
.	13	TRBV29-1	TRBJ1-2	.	CSATGLSNYGYTF	TGCAGCGCCACAGGGCTATCTAACTATGGCTACACCTTC
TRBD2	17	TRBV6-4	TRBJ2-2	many	CASSDSSGGGATGELFF	TGTGCCAGCAGTGACTCAAGCGGCGGGGGGGCCACCGGGGAGCTGTTTTTT
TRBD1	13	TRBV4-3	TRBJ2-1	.	CASRGTAYNEQFF	TGCGCCAGCAGGGGGACAGCCTACAATGAGCAGTTCTTC
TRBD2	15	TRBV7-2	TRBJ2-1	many	CASSRGLAGGNEQFF	TGTGCCAGCAGCCGTGGGCTAGCGGGGGGAAATGAGCAGTTCTTC
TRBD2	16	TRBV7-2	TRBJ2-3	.	CASSTIAGLSTDTQYF	TGTGCCAGCAGTACAATAGCGGGACTGAGCACAGATACGCAGTATTTT
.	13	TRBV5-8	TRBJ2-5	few	CASSLTGEETQYF	TGTGCCAGCAGCCTCACGGGGGAGGAGACCCAGTACTTC
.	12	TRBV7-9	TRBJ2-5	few	CASSLPMETQYF	TGTGCCAGCAGCTTACCTATGGAGACCCAGTACTTC
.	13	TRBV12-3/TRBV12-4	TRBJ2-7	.	CASSLRGTYEQYF	TGTGCCAGCAGTTTAAGGGGAACCTACGAGCAGTACTTC
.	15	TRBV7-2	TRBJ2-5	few	CASSLILLVNETQYF	TGTGCCAGCAGCTTAATTCTCCTGGTTAATGAGACCCAGTACTTC
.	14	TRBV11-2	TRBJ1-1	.	CALSLRVESSEAFF	TGTGCCCTCAGCCTGAGGGTGGAGTCCTCTGAAGCTTTCTTT
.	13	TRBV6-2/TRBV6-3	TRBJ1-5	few	CASRPEPNQPQHF	TGTGCCAGCAGACCGGAGCCCAATCAGCCCCAGCATTTT
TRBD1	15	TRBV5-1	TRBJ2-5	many	CASSPRGLESETQYF	TGCGCCAGCAGCCCCAGGGGGCTCGAGTCAGAGACCCAGTACTTC
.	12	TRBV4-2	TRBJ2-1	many	CASSLELGPQFF	TGTGCCAGCAGCCTCGAATTGGGACCCCAGTTCTTC
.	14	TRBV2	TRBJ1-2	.	CASSEIPRDYGYTF	TGTGCCAGCAGTGAAATACCTCGGGACTATGGCTACACCTTC
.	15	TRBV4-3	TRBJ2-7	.	CASSQEGKDSYEQYF	TGCGCCAGCAGCCAAGAAGGAAAGGACTCCTACGAGCAGTACTTC
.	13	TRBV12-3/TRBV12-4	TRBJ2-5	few	CASKRSSEETQYF	TGTGCCAGCAAAAGGTCCTCAGAAGAGACCCAGTACTTC
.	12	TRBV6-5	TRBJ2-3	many	CASNGAADTQYF	TGTGCCAGCAACGGGGCGGCAGATACGCAGTATTTT
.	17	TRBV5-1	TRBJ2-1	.	CASSSRNGWGGFHEQFF	TGCGCCAGCAGCTCCCGTAATGGGTGGGGGGGCTTCCATGAGCAGTTCTTC
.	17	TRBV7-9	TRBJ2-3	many	CASSFPRAAVGTDTQYF	TGTGCCAGCAGCTTTCCCAGGGCGGCGGTTGGCACAGATACGCAGTATTTT
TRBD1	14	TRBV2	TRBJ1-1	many	CASSLRQGNTEAFF	TGTGCCAGCAGTCTCAGACAGGGAAACACTGAAGCTTTCTTT
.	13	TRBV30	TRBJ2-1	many	CAWSSSSINEQFF	TGTGCCTGGAGTTCAAGTAGTATAAATGAGCAGTTCTTC
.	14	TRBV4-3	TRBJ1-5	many	CASSQEKGYQPQHF	TGCGCCAGCAGCCAAGAAAAGGGTTATCAGCCCCAGCATTTT
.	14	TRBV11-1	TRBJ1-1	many	CASSLSALNTEAFF	TGTGCCAGCAGCTTGTCAGCCCTGAACACTGAAGCTTTCTTT
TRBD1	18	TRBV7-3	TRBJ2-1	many	CASSLDRDRSNSYNEQFF	TGTGCCAGCAGCTTAGACAGGGATAGATCGAACTCCTACAATGAGCAGTTCTTC
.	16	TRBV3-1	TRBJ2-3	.	CASSQVNALTADTQYF	TGTGCCAGCAGCCAAGTAAACGCTTTAACGGCAGATACGCAGTATTTT
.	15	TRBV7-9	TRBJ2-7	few	CASSFTQVKGYEQYF	TGTGCCAGCAGCTTTACTCAAGTAAAAGGGTACGAGCAGTACTTC
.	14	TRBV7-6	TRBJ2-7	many	CASSHSTSPYEQYF	TGTGCCAGCAGCCACTCGACCAGCCCCTACGAGCAGTACTTC
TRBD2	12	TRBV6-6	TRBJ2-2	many	CASSRGAGELFF	TGTGCCAGCAGTCGGGGGGCCGGGGAGCTGTTTTTT
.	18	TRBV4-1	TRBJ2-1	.	CASSPFSPLASSYNEQFF	TGCGCCAGCAGCCCATTCTCCCCACTGGCGTCCTCCTACAATGAGCAGTTCTTC
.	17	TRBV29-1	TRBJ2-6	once	CSAEARGPPPGANVLTF	TGCAGCGCTGAAGCACGGGGGCCACCCCCTGGGGCCAACGTCCTGACTTTC
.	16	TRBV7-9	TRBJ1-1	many	CASSLKRHVSNTEAFF	TGTGCCAGCAGCTTAAAGCGCCACGTCTCCAACACTGAAGCTTTCTTT
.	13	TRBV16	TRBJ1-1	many	CASSPGRNTEAFF	TGTGCCAGCAGCCCGGGGCGGAACACTGAAGCTTTCTTT
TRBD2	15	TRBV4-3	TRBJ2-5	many	CASSQDRGGQETQYF	TGCGCCAGCAGCCAAGATCGGGGGGGTCAAGAGACCCAGTACTTC
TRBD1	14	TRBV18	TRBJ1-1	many	CASSQTGKNTEAFF	TGTGCCAGCTCACAGACAGGGAAGAACACTGAAGCTTTCTTT